The 15 T cell receptor beta chains listed next were all sequenced from one sample in a study of beta chain features in type 1 diabetes. Study-wide results and caveats: TCRB CDR3 length was moderately but significantly reduced in all four CD4+ subsets of Type 1 diabetes patients.

Since all of the isolated RNA was reverse transcribed, expressed TCRB transcripts were what got sequenced. This table comes from immunoSEQ multiplex PCR, and its TCRdb copy is limited to in-frame clones, with some not included. The sample includes about 340,000 clones, approximately 9.9% of them seen just once. Their antigen targets remain unknown. The sequenced material came from central memory CD4+ T cells from blood. The source of these receptors is a man aged 30-40 years with type 1 diabetes.

This clone has just a few counts. The chain couples TRBV2 to TRBJ2-3, with no clear D. The V gene's germline CDR1 is SNHLY and CDR2 FYNNEI. There are 13 residues in the CDR3. V shed 3 bases and J shed 3 bases, with 7 bases lying between them. CDR3 sequence: CASSERQTDTQYF. The CDR3 nucleotides read TGTGCCAGCAGTGAGAGGCAGACAGATACGCAGTATTTT.

This chain joins TRBV7-2 and TRBJ1-5; TRBD1 matches 7 bases. CDR1 and CDR2 (germline): SGHTA, FQGNSA. J gave up 1 base and V 1 base, and 1 base lay outside the gene matches. This CDR3 has 15 residues. The CDR3 DNA reads as TGTGCCAGCAGCTTAGAGGGGGCGAGCAATCAGCCCCAGCATTTT. The encoded protein is CASSLEGASNQPQHF.

As to this clone: The sample holds other DNA sequences that translate to the same CDR3. The chain combines TRBV30 with TRBJ2-7; a possible D gene is TRBD2 (5 bases). This CDR3 spans 11 amino acids. Trimming cost V 0 bases and J 6 bases, with 6 bases left between them. Germline CDR1 GTSNPN, CDR2 SVGIG (reference sequence). CDR3 DNA: TGTGCCTGGAGTGTCGAGGGCGAGCAGTACTTC. Translating it yields CAWSVEGEQYF.

The table lists this clone with a count of one. The J gene is TRBJ1-1, the V gene TRBV28; tentative D call: TRBD1 (6 bases). Germline CDR1 MDHEN, CDR2 SYDVKM. CDR3 length equals 12 residues. V lost 6 bases to trimming and J lost 8 bases, with 13 bases between them. This CDR3 is CASSRRTAEAFF. The DNA for the CDR3 is TGTGCCAGCAGCCGGAGGACAGCAGAAGCTTTCTTT.

This clone was picked up a small number of times. J is TRBJ2-1 and V is TRBV14; 12 bases fit TRBD2. This CDR3 contains 16 residues. Trimming at V came to 4 bases and at J to 11 bases, leaving 12 bases not matched to a gene. Per germline, CDR1 SGHDN and CDR2 FVKESK. CDR3: CASSLTVTSGGRQQFF. CDR3 DNA: TGTGCCAGCAGCCTCACTGTGACTAGCGGGGGCAGGCAGCAGTTCTTC. Full variable domain (outside the CDR3, taken from reference TRBV14 and TRBJ2-1): EAGVTQFPSHSVIEKGQTVTLRCDPISGHDNLYWYRRVMGKEIKFLLHFVKESKQDESGMPNNRFLAERTGGTYSTLKVQPAELEDSGVYFCASSLTVTSGGRQQFFGPGTRLTVL.

The rearrangement joins TRBV30 to TRBJ1-2, with D uncertain. CDR1 and CDR2 (germline): GTSNPN, SVGIG (reference sequence). This CDR3 contains 12 residues. The V and J ends lost 3 bases and 7 bases respectively, with 12 bases between them. The CDR3 coding sequence is TGTGCCTGGAGCTCGCGGGAAGGTGGCTACACCTTC. It yields the protein CAWSSREGGYTF. Based on the CDR3 plus reference TRBV30 and TRBJ1-2, the full variable domain is SQTIHQWPATLVQPVGSPLSLECTVEGTSNPNLYWYRQAAGRGLQLLFYSVGIGQISSEVPQNLSASRPQDRQFILSSKKLLLSDSGFYLCAWSSREGGYTFGSGTRLTVV.

For the CDR3, the DNA is TGTGCCAGCAGCTTAAACCCCCGACTAGGGTCTGGGGAGACCCAGTACTTC. Its protein is CASSLNPRLGSGETQYF. This chain connects TRBV7-9 to TRBJ2-5; D might be TRBD2 (6 bases). Looked up from germline, CDR1 is SEHNR and CDR2 is FQNEAQ (reference sequence). The germline V and J ends were trimmed by 2 bases and 5 bases, with 21 bases remaining between them. CDR3 length: 17 amino acids.

This clone occurred a few times. V gene TRBV7-2 combines with J gene TRBJ2-1; 10 nucleotides match TRBD2. V lost 4 bases and J lost 7; bases outside the gene matches: 13. The CDR3 is made up of 17 amino acids. In germline, CDR1 is SGHTA, CDR2 FQGNSA. CDR3 DNA: TGTGCCAGCAGCTCCGCGGTAGCGGGGGGTCTGTGGAATGAGCAGTTCTTC. This gives the protein CASSSAVAGGLWNEQFF. The full variable domain, its missing parts supplied by reference TRBV7-2 and TRBJ2-1, is GAGVSQSPSNKVTEKGKDVELRCDPISGHTALYWYRQSLGQGLEFLIYFQGNSAPDKSGLPSDRFSAERTGGSVSTLTIQRTQQEDSAVYLCASSSAVAGGLWNEQFFGPGTRLTVL.

The chain recombines TRBV5-1 with TRBJ2-3, with D maybe TRBD1 (6 bases). V lost 4 bases and J lost 2, with 14 bases in between. The CDR3 sequence is 15 residues long. Per the germline V gene, CDR1 is SGHRS and CDR2 is YFSETQ. CDR3 region: CASSQQGTDTDTQYF. The DNA of the CDR3 is TGCGCCAGCAGCCAACAGGGTACCGACACAGATACGCAGTATTTT.

The chain has TRBV6-5 and TRBJ1-2; perhaps TRBD1 as D (6 bases). Germline lookup yields CDR1 MNHEY and CDR2 SVGAGI. V lost 6 bases and J lost 7, with 21 bases in between. The CDR3 extends over 15 amino acids. CDR3 in DNA: TGTGCCAGCAGCCTCAGCCCCCAGGGGATCTCTGGCTACACCTTC. It is translated as CASSLSPQGISGYTF.

Only a few counts were recorded for this clone. The chain recombines TRBV9 with TRBJ1-4, with 9 bases lining up with TRBD1. CDR3 length: 20 residues. The V gene end was trimmed by 4 bases and the J gene end by 0 bases; junction bases not matched to a gene: 16. Germline CDR1 SGDLS, CDR2 YYNGEE. The CDR3 coding sequence is TGTGCCAGCAGCCCGCCCGGGACAGGGACTATGGAAGCAACTAATGAAAAACTGTTTTTT. It encodes CASSPPGTGTMEATNEKLFF.

This clone showed up just a few times. With a much larger clone just one base away, this may be a read error. V is TRBV9 and J is TRBJ2-5; no clear D gene. From germline, CDR1 is SGDLS and CDR2 YYNGEE. V lost 4 bases to trimming and J lost 2 bases, with 3 bases between them. The CDR3 sequence is 11 residues long. CDR3 in DNA: TGTGCCAGCAGCTCGCAAGAGACCCAGTACTTC. Protein sequence: CASSSQETQYF.

The V gene is TRBV4-1, the J gene TRBJ1-4; D is uncertain. Germline CDR1 is MGHRA and CDR2 is YSYEKL. There are 17 residues in the CDR3. Trimming took off 0 bases at V and 3 bases at J, with 14 bases between the two ends. The CDR3 region has the DNA TGCGCCAGCAGCCAAGATCGCGGGCGCGGGGCTAATGAAAAACTGTTTTTT. This translates into CASSQDRGRGANEKLFF.

The CDR3 here is CASSHSGTSGGRETQYF. The DNA of the CDR3 is TGTGCCAGCAGTCACTCCGGGACTAGCGGGGGTCGGGAGACCCAGTACTTC. The rearrangement links TRBV7-2 to TRBJ2-5; 14 nucleotides agree with TRBD2. The CDR3 has 17 residues. CDR1 and CDR2 (germline): SGHTA, FQGNSA. The V segment lost 6 bases and the J segment 5 bases; nucleotides outside the gene matches: 11.

V usage is TRBV10-2 and J usage is TRBJ2-3; maybe TRBD2 (6 bases). Germline V gene data show CDR1 as WSHSY and CDR2 as SAAADI. This CDR3 has 15 amino acids. The V end was cut by 4 bases, the J end by 5 bases, with 16 bases between. CDR3 loop: CASSVPQEGVDTQYF. The DNA of the CDR3 is TGCGCCAGCAGTGTTCCCCAGGAGGGAGTAGATACGCAGTATTTT.